A single sample is the source of the 23 T cell receptor beta chains below, sequenced in a study of cytotoxic CD8 clonotypes in ibrutinib-treated CLL. Clones were read by immunoSEQ multiplex PCR, and TCRdb kept only the in-frame ones, dropping some. The sample consists of about 76,000 clones, around four fifths of them appearing once. This material consisted of PBMCs, taken after 24 months of ibrutinib treatment. The receptors stem from a human donor with chronic lymphocytic leukemia.

The chain links TRBV28 to TRBJ2-1; TRBD2 aligns across 11 bases. Germline V lookup: CDR1 MDHEN, CDR2 SYDVKM. V lost 3 bases and J lost 3; bases outside the gene matches: 4. CDR3 length equals 16 residues. DNA for the CDR3: TGTGCCAGCAGTTTTAGCGGGAGGGCCCTCTACAATGAGCAGTTCTTC. This sequence encodes CASSFSGRALYNEQFF. The entire variable domain, with the rest obtained from reference TRBV28 and TRBJ2-1, is as follows: DVKVTQSSRYLVKRTGEKVFLECVQDMDHENMFWYRQDPGLGLRLIYFSYDVKMKEKGDIPEGYSVSREKKERFSLILESASTNQTSMYLCASSFSGRALYNEQFFGPGTRLTVL.

The rearrangement joins TRBV7-2 to TRBJ2-5; 7 bases match TRBD2. Per germline, CDR1 SGHTA and CDR2 FQGNSA. The CDR3 is made up of 17 amino acids. The ends lost 4 bases at V and 2 bases at J; junction bases unmatched: 13. In DNA, the CDR3 is TGTGCCAGCAGCTCTGGGAGGGAGGGAGTGAGACAAGAGACCCAGTACTTC. Its translation is CASSSGREGVRQETQYF.

The V and J genes are TRBV30 and TRBJ2-1, with TRBD2 identical over 7 bases. Germline assignment: CDR1 GTSNPN and CDR2 SVGIG (reference sequence). After removal of 2 bases from V and 4 bases from J, the junction contained 11 bases not matched to a gene. This CDR3 region has 16 residues. The CDR3 is CAWSPVTGGPYNEQFF. DNA for the CDR3: TGTGCCTGGAGTCCCGTGACGGGAGGCCCTTACAATGAGCAGTTCTTC.

In regard to this clone: The same CDR3 also results from other DNA sequences found in this sample. The chain joins TRBV5-1 to TRBJ2-4; perhaps D is TRBD1 or TRBD2 (5 bases each). Germline CDR1 and CDR2: SGHRS and YFSETQ. V was clipped by 3 bases and J by 0 bases, with 16 bases between them. The CDR3 spans 17 residues. CDR3 nucleotide sequence: TGCGCCAGCAGCTCATTAGGGACGGATCTAGCCAAAAACATTCAGTACTTC. Protein sequence: CASSSLGTDLAKNIQYF.

This clone was found a few times. V usage is TRBV7-9 and J usage is TRBJ2-7, with 10 nucleotides matching TRBD2. With 0 bases clipped from V and 1 base from J, the junction kept 6 bases outside the gene matches. The CDR3 has 17 residues. Germline V gene lookup returns CDR1 SEHNR and CDR2 FQNEAQ (reference sequence). The CDR3, as DNA: TGTGCCAGCAGCTTAGCCCTCGGACTAGCGGATTCCTACGAGCAGTACTTC. Translating it yields CASSLALGLADSYEQYF.

The V call is TRBV10-3, the J call TRBJ2-7, with D uncertain. Germline V gene sequence: CDR1 ENHRY, CDR2 SYGVKD. Trimming took off 8 bases at V and 5 bases at J, with 16 bases between the two ends. The CDR3 totals 13 residues. In nucleotides, the CDR3 is TGTGCCATCCTAAATGGTAACGCTAACGAGCAGTACTTC. Its translation is CAILNGNANEQYF.

The gene calls are TRBV10-1 and TRBJ2-3; D is unresolved. This CDR3 has 14 amino acids. Per germline, CDR1 WNHNN and CDR2 SYGVQD (reference sequence). V lost 9 bases and J lost 2, with 15 bases in between. CDR3 protein: CARFPKANTDTQYF. CDR3 sequence (DNA): TGCGCCAGGTTTCCCAAGGCGAACACAGATACGCAGTATTTT.

The J gene is TRBJ1-5, the V gene TRBV19; D is ambiguous. Per germline, CDR1 LNHDA and CDR2 SQIVND (reference sequence). The CDR3 covers 16 residues. V lost 4 bases, J lost 0 bases, and 13 bases lay in between. As DNA, the CDR3 is TGTGCCAGTAGTAGAGACTGGCCTAATAGCAATCAGCCCCAGCATTTT. The encoded protein is CASSRDWPNSNQPQHF.

V is TRBV5-4 and J is TRBJ1-5; 8 bases agree with TRBD1. The CDR3 extends over 15 amino acids. Germline V CDR1 and CDR2: SGHNT, YYREEE (reference sequence). Trimming removed 3 bases from V and 3 bases from J; junction bases left unmatched: 5. For the CDR3, the DNA is TGTGCCAGCAGCTCTGGGACAGGACCCAATCAGCCCCAGCATTTT. Its translation: CASSSGTGPNQPQHF.

The V and J genes are TRBV28 and TRBJ2-5; TRBD2 agrees at 7 bases. There are 17 residues in the CDR3. V dropped 5 bases and J dropped 3; count of bases not matched to a gene: 15. Germline CDR1 MDHEN, CDR2 SYDVKM. The CDR3 protein is CASSQTTFSGIKETQYF. DNA for the CDR3: TGTGCCAGCAGTCAAACCACGTTCAGCGGGATAAAAGAGACCCAGTACTTC. The variable domain in full, completed from reference TRBV28 and TRBJ2-5, reads DVKVTQSSRYLVKRTGEKVFLECVQDMDHENMFWYRQDPGLGLRLIYFSYDVKMKEKGDIPEGYSVSREKKERFSLILESASTNQTSMYLCASSQTTFSGIKETQYFGPGTRLLVL.

V gene TRBV30 combines with J gene TRBJ2-7; 8 nucleotides align to TRBD2. The ends lost 7 bases at V and 0 bases at J; junction bases unmatched: 8. This CDR3 contains 14 residues. The germline V gene encodes CDR1 GTSNPN and CDR2 SVGIG (reference sequence). CDR3 region: CASSNGGVSYEQYF. The CDR3 nucleotides read TGTGCCTCTTCAAACGGGGGGGTCTCCTACGAGCAGTACTTC.

V gene TRBV2 combines with J gene TRBJ2-3, with a possible D match to TRBD2 (6 bases). This CDR3 has 14 residues. Germline assignment: CDR1 SNHLY and CDR2 FYNNEI. Trimming removed 5 bases from V and 2 bases from J, with 11 bases in between. CDR3 sequence reads: CASSPDYVTDTQYF. The DNA of the CDR3 is TGTGCCAGCAGTCCGGACTACGTCACAGATACGCAGTATTTT. Drawing the rest from reference TRBV2 and TRBJ2-3, the complete variable domain is EPEVTQTPSHQVTQMGQEVILRCVPISNHLYFYWYRQILGQKVEFLVSFYNNEISEKSEIFDDQFSVERPDGSNFTLKIRSTKLEDSAMYFCASSPDYVTDTQYFGPGTRLTVL.

V is TRBV9 and J is TRBJ1-4; 7 positions agree with TRBD1. Germline-derived CDR1 and CDR2 are SGDLS and YYNGEE. This CDR3 contains 14 residues. The V and J ends lost 0 bases and 8 bases, in that order; junction bases with no gene match: 4. The CDR3 protein is CASSVASGGEKLFF. For the CDR3, the DNA is TGTGCCAGCAGCGTAGCTTCAGGGGGGGAAAAACTGTTTTTT. The full variable domain, in which reference TRBV9 and TRBJ1-4 provide the parts outside the CDR3, is DSGVTQTPKHLITATGQRVTLRCSPRSGDLSVYWYQQSLDQGLQFLIQYYNGEERAKGNILERFSAQQFPDLHSELNLSSLELGDSALYFCASSVASGGEKLFFGSGTQLSVL.

The chain has TRBV29-1 and TRBJ2-2, with a tentative D call TRBD1 (5 bases). The CDR3 sequence is 13 residues long. The ends were cut back, 4 bases at V and 0 bases at J, with 6 bases in the middle. Germline CDR1 and CDR2: SQVTM and ANQGSEA. CDR3 sequence (DNA): TGCAGCGTTGGACAGACGAACACCGGGGAGCTGTTTTTT. It yields the protein CSVGQTNTGELFF.

V gene TRBV6-5 combines with J gene TRBJ1-2, with 9 bases lining up with TRBD1. This CDR3 comprises 14 residues. CDR1 is MNHEY and CDR2 is SVGAGI in the germline V gene. The J segment lost 5 bases and the V segment lost 7 bases, leaving 8 bases of the junction unmatched. This CDR3 is CASTQGQGFYGYTF. The CDR3 coding sequence is TGTGCCAGCACCCAGGGACAGGGATTTTATGGCTACACCTTC.

The chain links TRBV28 to TRBJ2-5; 7 positions match TRBD1. After removal of 5 bases from V and 1 base from J, the junction contained 7 bases not matched to a gene. Germline V gene lookup returns CDR1 MDHEN and CDR2 SYDVKM. The CDR3 covers 15 residues. The CDR3 nucleotides are TGTGCCAGCAGTCTCCCCGGGACAGTCCAAGAGACCCAGTACTTC. Protein sequence: CASSLPGTVQETQYF.

The V call is TRBV5-6, the J call TRBJ2-7; D may be TRBD2 (6 bases). V lost 2 bases and J 3 bases, leaving 15 bases between the germline ends. The CDR3 is made up of 15 amino acids. CDR1 and CDR2 from the germline V gene are SGHDT and YYEEEE. CDR3: CASSFGTGANYEQYF. In nucleotides, the CDR3 is TGTGCCAGCAGCTTCGGAACGGGAGCGAACTACGAGCAGTACTTC.

The chain carries TRBV5-1 and TRBJ1-2; unclear D gene. This CDR3 contains 13 residues. The germline V gene has CDR1 SGHRS and CDR2 YFSETQ. The V end was cut by 0 bases, the J end by 6 bases, with 9 bases between. In DNA form, the CDR3 reads TGCGCCAGCAGCTTGGCCGGAGCAGATGGCTACACCTTC. It encodes CASSLAGADGYTF.

This sequence joins TRBV7-2 and TRBJ1-1, with 7 positions matching TRBD1. V lost 4 bases, J lost 4 bases, and 3 bases stayed unmatched. The CDR3 runs to 13 residues. Germline-derived CDR1 and CDR2 are SGHTA and FQGNSA. CDR3 DNA: TGTGCCAGCAGCTCTGCAGGGGGCACTGAAGCTTTCTTT. Amino acid sequence: CASSSAGGTEAFF.

This chain links TRBV15 with TRBJ1-1; a possible D gene is TRBD1 (5 bases). Trimming left V 5 bases short and J 1 base short, with 8 bases between. CDR1 is LNHNV and CDR2 is YYDKDF in the germline V gene (reference sequence). The CDR3 length is 13 residues. CDR3 bases: TGTGCCACCAGCCCAGGGACGAACACTGAAGCTTTCTTT. Residues: CATSPGTNTEAFF.

This clone was observed once. The chain links TRBV5-1 to TRBJ2-3, with D possibly being TRBD1 or TRBD2 (5 bases each). V dropped 3 bases and J dropped 1 base, with 15 bases sitting between them. The CDR3 has 16 amino acids. CDR1 and CDR2 (germline): SGHRS, YFSETQ. The CDR3 is CASSSLGEGRTDTQYF. The CDR3 DNA reads TGCGCCAGCAGCTCGTTGGGAGAGGGACGCACAGATACGCAGTATTTT.

The chain links TRBV29-1 to TRBJ2-2; D call uncertain. The CDR3 has 16 residues. Trimming took off 0 bases at V and 6 bases at J, with 17 bases between the two ends. Germline CDR1 and CDR2: SQVTM and ANQGSEA. CDR3 bases: TGCAGCGTTGAAGACCCTAATTCCGGGTGGGCCGGGGAGCTGTTTTTT. Translated, it gives CSVEDPNSGWAGELFF.

This chain connects TRBV27 to TRBJ2-1; no firm D call. Germline V gives CDR1 MNHEY, CDR2 SMNVEV (reference sequence). The length of the CDR3 is 13 residues. Deletions cut 2 bases from V and 2 bases from J, with 4 bases between. The CDR3 bases are TGTGCCAGCAGTTTAGGGACCTACAATGAGCAGTTCTTC. Translated: CASSLGTYNEQFF.